This entry features one T cell receptor beta chain sequence. The antigen is unknown. Libraries were prepared by immunoSEQ multiplex PCR; TCRdb keeps only in-frame clonotypes and omits some of them. Of some 90,000 clones listed, about nine tenths were seen once; the top ten hold approximately 0.29%. This sample is part of a study of OX40 agonist ivuxolimab in advanced cancers. Turning to the study itself: Patients got intravenous ivuxolimab at 0.01 to 10 mg/kg every 2 weeks. Study-level points and caveats: Circulating CD4+ and CD8+ T cells showed clonal expansion by week 6 at 0.1 to 3.0 mg/kg.

The sequencing used CD4+ or CD8+ T cells sorted from blood, collected in a trial of the OX40 agonist ivuxolimab. This TCR was sampled from an adult with an advanced solid tumor such as melanoma, head and neck, liver or kidney cancer.

The CDR3 nucleotides read TGTGCCAGCAGCTTGGAGGCGGGACGGTACTATGGCTACACCTTC. Encoded protein: CASSLEAGRYYGYTF. The chain employs TRBV5-4 and TRBJ1-2; possible D gene TRBD1, 5 bases. Germline V CDR1 and CDR2: SGHNT, YYREEE (reference sequence). The CDR3 is made up of 15 amino acids. V lost 0 bases, J lost 3 bases, and 12 bases lay in between. The entire variable domain, with the rest obtained from reference TRBV5-4 and TRBJ1-2, is as follows: ETGVTQSPTHLIKTRGQQVTLRCSSQSGHNTVSWYQQALGQGPQFIFQYYREEENGRGNFPPRFSGLQFPNYSSELNVNALELDDSALYLCASSLEAGRYYGYTFGSGTRLTVV.